The clone carrying this T cell receptor (beta chain) was seen only a few times. Its specificity is unknown. The data were taken from a study of regulatory and conventional T cells in RAG deficiency. V was pared by 7 bases and J by 4 bases, with 13 bases of the junction left unmatched. This CDR3 is 16 amino acids long. CDR1 and CDR2 from the germline V gene are LNHDA and SQIVND (reference sequence). Data came from immunoSEQ multiplex PCR; TCRdb stores just in-frame clones and leaves some out. This sample has some 19,000 clones, with over 80% found just once. General study results and limits: In Omenn syndrome, sorted "Tregs" may be peripherally activated cells. RAG-deficient patients showed markedly lower Shannon entropy and higher Simpson indices than control T-cell subsets. Shorter CDR3s in all patient subsets; >85% Treg-Tconv overlap in Omenn.

Genomic DNA came from blood regulatory T cells gated CD4+ CD25-high CD127-low. Separately, the same data were catalogued under a study of regulatory T cells. That publication notes: Primers: 52 TRBV forward and 13 TRBJ reverse. Skewed V and J usage and few unique V-J pairs marked patient repertoires, most in Tregs.

The chain has TRBV19 and TRBJ1-3; 7 bases match TRBD1. Material: Tregs sorted from blood. This TCR derives from a human donor in good health. The CDR3 region is CASMGAQGRRGNTIYF. The CDR3 nucleotides are TGTGCCAGTATGGGGGCACAGGGGCGACGAGGAAACACCATATATTTT. The variable domain in full, completed from reference TRBV19 and TRBJ1-3, reads DGGITQSPKYLFRKEGQNVTLSCEQNLNHDAMYWYRQDPGQGLRLIYYSQIVNDFQKGDIAEGYSVSREKKESFPLTVTSAQKNPTAFYLCASMGAQGRRGNTIYFGEGSWLTVV.